These 27 T cell receptor beta chains came from one sample sequenced in a study of CD8+ T cells in alopecia areata. Following RNA extraction, reverse transcription yielded cDNA that acted as the sequencing template. Libraries were prepared by immunoSEQ multiplex PCR; TCRdb keeps only in-frame clonotypes and omits some of them. The sample has approximately 210,000 clones; approximately 70% are singletons. Described treatment: oral pan-JAK inhibitor, 5-10 mg twice daily. The starting material was CD4+ T cells sorted from blood, obtained around week 44, from a patient treated with tofacitinib. Every receptor here comes from a human donor with alopecia areata.

This chain links TRBV7-9 with TRBJ2-1; 11 bases are a match to TRBD2. Germline loops: CDR1 SEHNR, CDR2 FQNEAQ (reference sequence). V shed 8 bases and J 10 bases; nucleotides not matched to a gene: 19. The CDR3 spans 17 residues. CDR3 loop: CASGAARLAGILGEQFF. The DNA of the CDR3 is TGTGCCAGCGGGGCCGCCCGACTAGCGGGGATCTTGGGGGAGCAGTTCTTC.

The V and J genes are TRBV4-1 and TRBJ1-2, with D possibly TRBD1 on 5 matching bases. Trimming removed 1 base from V and 3 bases from J, with 12 bases in between. The CDR3 is 15 amino acids. Germline lookup yields CDR1 MGHRA and CDR2 YSYEKL. The CDR3 sequence: CASSQVPGADYGYTF. Here the CDR3 DNA reads TGCGCCAGCAGCCAAGTCCCCGGGGCCGACTATGGCTACACCTTC.

The chain employs TRBV7-8 and TRBJ2-7; 10 positions agree with TRBD2. Germline trimming cut 0 bases from V and 6 bases from J; bases unmatched to any gene: 2. The V gene's germline CDR1 is SGHVS and CDR2 FQNEAQ. CDR3 size: 14 residues. The CDR3 protein is CASSLASGGLEQYF. For the CDR3, the DNA is TGTGCCAGCAGCTTAGCTAGCGGGGGGCTCGAGCAGTACTTC.

The V call is TRBV5-1, the J call TRBJ1-1, with 7 bases fitting TRBD1. V shed 5 bases, J shed 1 base, and the junction held 8 bases outside the gene matches. This CDR3 is built from 15 residues. The germline gives CDR1 SGHRS, CDR2 YFSETQ. CDR3 nucleotide sequence: TGCGCCAGCAGGCTGGACAGGTGGACGAACACTGAAGCTTTCTTT. Its protein product is CASRLDRWTNTEAFF.

The rearrangement links TRBV9 to TRBJ1-1; D remains ambiguous. V was pared by 0 bases and J by 7 bases, with 16 bases between. The CDR3 contains 15 residues. Germline loops: CDR1 SGDLS, CDR2 YYNGEE. The CDR3 region has the DNA TGTGCCAGCAGCGTAGCCCCCAGCGAGGCCCTTGAAGCTTTCTTT. Translated, it gives CASSVAPSEALEAFF. The whole variable domain, filled in from reference TRBV9 and TRBJ1-1, reads DSGVTQTPKHLITATGQRVTLRCSPRSGDLSVYWYQQSLDQGLQFLIQYYNGEERAKGNILERFSAQQFPDLHSELNLSSLELGDSALYFCASSVAPSEALEAFFGQGTRLTVV.

The V and J genes are TRBV15 and TRBJ2-6; maybe TRBD1 (5 bases). The germline gives CDR1 LNHNV, CDR2 YYDKDF (reference sequence). V was shortened by 1 base and J by 0 bases, with 7 bases between the two germline ends. The CDR3 runs 16 residues. The CDR3 DNA follows: TGTGCCACCAGCAGAGGCAGGGACTCTGGGGCCAACGTCCTGACTTTC. It codes for CATSRGRDSGANVLTF. The variable domain in full, completed from reference TRBV15 and TRBJ2-6, reads DAMVIQNPRYQVTQFGKPVTLSCSQTLNHNVMYWYQQKSSQAPKLLFHYYDKDFNNEADTPDNFQSRRPNTSFCFLDIRSPGLGDTAMYLCATSRGRDSGANVLTFGAGSRLTVL.

The chain is built from TRBV29-1 and TRBJ1-5, with D perhaps matching TRBD1 (6 bases). The CDR3 runs to 13 residues. With 5 bases removed from V and 1 base from J, the gap between germline ends came to 9 bases. Germline CDR1 SQVTM, CDR2 ANQGSEA. CDR3: CSVKDSSNQPQHF. CDR3 DNA sequence: TGCAGCGTTAAGGACAGCAGCAATCAGCCCCAGCATTTT.

The rearrangement uses TRBV30 and TRBJ2-7; 9 bases are a match to TRBD1. Germline lookup yields CDR1 GTSNPN and CDR2 SVGIG (reference sequence). CDR3 length equals 17 residues. V was clipped by 0 bases and J by 4 bases; unmatched bases: 13. The chain's CDR3 is CAWSVRVGTGMTYEQYF. CDR3 nucleotide sequence: TGTGCCTGGAGTGTACGGGTGGGGACAGGGATGACTTACGAGCAGTACTTC.

The chain has TRBV11-2 and TRBJ2-7; D gene unclear. The V and J ends lost 5 bases and 4 bases respectively, with 15 bases between them. Per the germline V gene, CDR1 is SGHAT and CDR2 is FQNNGV. The CDR3 runs to 14 residues. The chain's CDR3 is CASSRSHRNYEQYF. CDR3 coding DNA: TGTGCCAGCAGCCGATCACACAGAAATTACGAGCAGTACTTC.

The chain uses TRBV29-1 and TRBJ1-1, with D perhaps matching TRBD1 (5 bases). The germline gives CDR1 SQVTM, CDR2 ANQGSEA. This CDR3 has 13 amino acids. Between the trimmed V and J ends, which lost 2 bases and 2 bases, there was a span of 9 bases. As DNA, the CDR3 is TGCAGCGTTGAAAGGGGAGGAAACACTGAAGCTTTCTTT. Protein product: CSVERGGNTEAFF.

The chain links TRBV25-1 to TRBJ1-1; D is uncertain. CDR3 length: 11 amino acids. V shed 4 bases and J shed 5 bases, with 5 bases lying between them. Germline lookup yields CDR1 MGHDK and CDR2 SYGVNS. The CDR3 coding sequence is TGTGCCAGCAGTGGAGGTACTGAAGCTTTCTTT. Amino acids: CASSGGTEAFF.

V and J are TRBV4-1 and TRBJ2-5; D is undetermined. CDR1 MGHRA and CDR2 YSYEKL come from the germline V gene. This CDR3 contains 13 residues. V was pared by 4 bases and J by 5 bases, with 11 bases between. CDR3 in amino acids: CASSLGPWETQYF. The CDR3 coding sequence is TGCGCCAGCAGCCTCGGACCTTGGGAGACCCAGTACTTC.

V and J are TRBV25-1 and TRBJ1-5; a weak D match, TRBD1 (6 bases). Trimming cost V 4 bases and J 3 bases, with 10 bases left between them. This CDR3 contains 14 residues. Germline values: CDR1 MGHDK, CDR2 SYGVNS. The CDR3 sequence is CASSAGQSNQPQHF. The CDR3 DNA follows: TGTGCCAGCAGTGCAGGACAGTCCAATCAGCCCCAGCATTTT. Full variable domain (missing parts from reference TRBV25-1 and TRBJ1-5): EADIYQTPRYLVIGTGKKITLECSQTMGHDKMYWYQQDPGMELHLIHYSYGVNSTEKGDLSSESTVSRIRTEHFPLTLESARPSHTSQYLCASSAGQSNQPQHFGDGTRLSIL.

This clone was recorded once. As DNA, the CDR3 is TGTGCCAGCAGCTTACCTCCGCAGGGGGGGAGCTACGAGCAGTACTTC. Translation: CASSLPPQGGSYEQYF. This sequence joins TRBV7-9 and TRBJ2-7, with D tentatively TRBD1 or TRBD2 (7 bases each). Trimming left V 2 bases short and J 3 bases short, with 17 bases between. Germline CDR1 is SEHNR and CDR2 is FQNEAQ (reference sequence). The CDR3 loop spans 16 amino acids.

This clone showed up just a few times. This rearrangement joins TRBV5-1 to TRBJ2-3, with 10 bases fitting TRBD2. V gave up 0 bases and J gave up 2 bases; unmatched junction bases: 9. The length of the CDR3 is 18 residues. Germline V lookup: CDR1 SGHRS, CDR2 YFSETQ. This chain's CDR3 is CASSLAAASGRSTDTQYF. In DNA, the CDR3 is TGCGCCAGCAGCTTGGCAGCGGCTAGCGGGAGATCCACAGATACGCAGTATTTT.

The chain combines TRBV23-1 with TRBJ1-5; D is unresolved. TRBV23-1 is reported as an ORF; its role is uncertain. CDR3 length: 17 amino acids. V was trimmed by 3 bases and J by 4 bases, leaving 19 bases between them. Here the CDR3 reads CASSHPTETVPNQPQHF. CDR3 sequence (DNA): TGCGCCAGCAGTCACCCCACCGAGACGGTCCCAAATCAGCCCCAGCATTTT.

The chain uses TRBV4-3 and TRBJ2-3; TRBD2 matches at 10 bases. Germline assignment: CDR1 LGHNA and CDR2 YSLEER. With 0 bases clipped from V and 4 bases from J, the junction kept 10 bases outside the gene matches. The CDR3 is 18 residues long. CDR3 sequence (DNA): TGCGCCAGCAGCCAAGATTTCAAAGCGGGGGGGCCCCCAGATACGCAGTATTTT. Amino acid sequence: CASSQDFKAGGPPDTQYF.

This clone appeared a single time. This chain connects TRBV7-3 to TRBJ2-2; D unclear. V was trimmed by 5 bases and J by 6 bases, leaving 4 bases between them. Germline loops: CDR1 SGHTA, CDR2 FQGTGA. This CDR3 is built from 11 residues. CDR3 in amino acids: CASSGSGELFF. Here the CDR3 DNA reads TGTGCCAGCAGCGGGTCCGGGGAGCTGTTTTTT.

Only a few counts were recorded for this clone. The chain has TRBV10-3 and TRBJ1-1; no firm D call. Deletions cut 7 bases from V and 1 base from J, with 10 bases between. The germline V gene encodes CDR1 ENHRY and CDR2 SYGVKD. The CDR3 is made up of 13 amino acids. The CDR3, as DNA: TGTGCCATCACAGGCGCAAGGAACACTGAAGCTTTCTTT. Protein: CAITGARNTEAFF.

V and J are TRBV7-2 and TRBJ1-5, with D uncertain. This CDR3 comprises 13 residues. Germline lookup yields CDR1 SGHTA and CDR2 FQGNSA. Trimming cost V 2 bases and J 0 bases, with 2 bases left between them. The CDR3 is CASSLSSNQPQHF. In nucleotides, the CDR3 is TGTGCCAGCAGCTTATCTAGCAATCAGCCCCAGCATTTT.

Only a few counts were recorded for this clone. The V and J genes are TRBV29-1 and TRBJ2-1; no reliable D call. Germline CDR1 reads SQVTM; CDR2 reads ANQGSEA. CDR3 length: 12 amino acids. Trimming took off 6 bases at V and 0 bases at J, with 6 bases between the two ends. The CDR3 DNA is TGCAGCGTCAGTAGCTCCTACAATGAGCAGTTCTTC. It codes for CSVSSSYNEQFF.

A word on this clone: This sample also contains other DNA sequences that code for the same CDR3. The chain carries TRBV5-1 and TRBJ2-5; D gene unclear. Trimming left V 1 base short and J 5 bases short, with 3 bases between. CDR3 length equals 11 residues. The germline gives CDR1 SGHRS, CDR2 YFSETQ. Here the CDR3 reads CASSLQETQYF. CDR3 bases: TGCGCCAGCAGCTTGCAGGAGACCCAGTACTTC.

V and J are TRBV6-1 and TRBJ2-5; a weak D match, TRBD2 (5 bases). Germline loops: CDR1 MNHNS, CDR2 SASEGT. The CDR3 is 15 amino acids. V dropped 1 base and J dropped 2 bases, with 11 bases sitting between them. The CDR3 nucleotides are TGTGCCAGCAGTGAAGGGGGTGGAGGACAAGAGACCCAGTACTTC. It specifies CASSEGGGGQETQYF.

The V call is TRBV29-1, the J call TRBJ1-1, with 8 bases aligning to TRBD1. J was trimmed by 4 bases and V by 5 bases; bases with no gene match: 3. Looked up from germline, CDR1 is SQVTM and CDR2 is ANQGSEA. This CDR3 has 12 residues. DNA of the CDR3: TGCAGCGTTATAACAGGGGGCACTGAAGCTTTCTTT. Translating gives CSVITGGTEAFF.

Notes on this clone: The sample holds other DNA sequences that translate to the same CDR3. V and J are TRBV15 and TRBJ2-5; D not resolved. Trimming stripped 1 base from V and 4 bases from J, with 4 bases between. CDR1 and CDR2 from the germline V gene are LNHNV and YYDKDF (reference sequence). There are 12 residues in the CDR3. In DNA, the CDR3 is TGTGCCACCAGCAGAGCGGGAGAGACCCAGTACTTC. Protein sequence: CATSRAGETQYF.

This chain connects TRBV7-2 to TRBJ1-1, with unresolved D. The CDR3 has 13 residues. V was trimmed by 6 bases and J by 8 bases, leaving 16 bases between them. Germline V gene data show CDR1 as SGHTA and CDR2 as FQGNSA. Written as DNA, the CDR3 is TGTGCCAGCAGTCAAACACCGGGATACGAAGCTTTCTTT. This translates into CASSQTPGYEAFF.

This chain connects TRBV7-9 to TRBJ2-2; 13 bases match TRBD2. From germline, CDR1 is SEHNR and CDR2 FQNEAQ (reference sequence). The CDR3 has 15 residues. J gave up 7 bases and V 8 bases, and 7 bases lay outside the gene matches. The CDR3 bases are TGTGCCAGCGGCGGGACTAGCGGGGATTTCGGGGAGCTGTTTTTT. It specifies CASGGTSGDFGELFF.